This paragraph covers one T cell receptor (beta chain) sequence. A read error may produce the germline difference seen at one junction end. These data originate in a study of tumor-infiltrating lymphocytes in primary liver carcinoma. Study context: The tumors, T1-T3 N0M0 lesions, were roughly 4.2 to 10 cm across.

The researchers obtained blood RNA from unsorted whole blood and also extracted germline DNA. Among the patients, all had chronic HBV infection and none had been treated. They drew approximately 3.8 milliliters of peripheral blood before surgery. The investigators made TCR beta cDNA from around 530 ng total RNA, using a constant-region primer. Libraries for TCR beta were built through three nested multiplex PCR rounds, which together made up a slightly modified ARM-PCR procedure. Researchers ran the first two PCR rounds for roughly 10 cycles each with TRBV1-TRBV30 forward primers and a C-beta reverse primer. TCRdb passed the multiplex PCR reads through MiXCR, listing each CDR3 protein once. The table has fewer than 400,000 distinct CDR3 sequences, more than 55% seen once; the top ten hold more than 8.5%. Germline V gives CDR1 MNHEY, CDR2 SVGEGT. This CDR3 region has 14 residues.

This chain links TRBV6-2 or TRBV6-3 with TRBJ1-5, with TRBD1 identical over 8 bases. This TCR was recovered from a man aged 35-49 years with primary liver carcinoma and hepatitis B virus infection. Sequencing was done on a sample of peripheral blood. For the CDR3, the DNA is TGTGCCAGCAGTGACTCAGGGGGCGATCAGCCTCAGCATTTT. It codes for CASSDSGGDQPQHF.